One T cell receptor (beta chain) is described in this entry. Its antigen remains unknown. The J segment lost 5 bases and the V segment lost 4 bases, leaving 5 bases of the junction unmatched. CDR3 length: 15 amino acids. Per germline, CDR1 LGHDT and CDR2 YNNKEL (reference sequence). Antigen-specific CD4+ T cells were expanded (with viral peptide pools) by the ViraFEST assay ahead of sequencing. Cultured cells yielded isolated CD4+ T cells after 10 to 11 days. This sample is drawn from a study of vaccination effects on CD4 cells after COVID-19. As for the study in general: The vaccine given was either BNT162b2 or mRNA-1273, in two doses. The study's findings and limits: In the study, convalescent patients were few, and early post-infection timepoints were absent.

Data came from immunoSEQ multiplex PCR; TCRdb stores just in-frame clones and leaves some out. The sample has under 80,000 clones, around 74% seen once. The clonotype comes from a human donor who received a COVID-19 vaccine. The sequencing here drew on CD4+ T cells from PBMCs cultured with HCoV-229E spike peptides, taken before COVID-19 vaccination. The genes are TRBV3-1 (or the pseudogene TRBV3-2) and TRBJ1-6; 7 nucleotides align to TRBD1. CDR3 in DNA: TGTGCCAGCAGCCGCGGAGGGACAGATAATTCACCCCTCCACTTT. It is translated as CASSRGGTDNSPLHF.